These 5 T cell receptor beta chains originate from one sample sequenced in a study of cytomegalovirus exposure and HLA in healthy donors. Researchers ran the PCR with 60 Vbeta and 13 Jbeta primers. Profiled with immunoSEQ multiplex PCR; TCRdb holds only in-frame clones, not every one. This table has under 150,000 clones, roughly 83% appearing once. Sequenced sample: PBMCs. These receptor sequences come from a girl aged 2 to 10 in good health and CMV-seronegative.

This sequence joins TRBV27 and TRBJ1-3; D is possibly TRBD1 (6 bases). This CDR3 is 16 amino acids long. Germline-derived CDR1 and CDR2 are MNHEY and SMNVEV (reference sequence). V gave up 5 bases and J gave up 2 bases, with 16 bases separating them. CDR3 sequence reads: CASSANRALAGNTIYF. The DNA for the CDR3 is TGTGCCAGCAGTGCTAACAGGGCGTTGGCTGGAAACACCATATATTTT.

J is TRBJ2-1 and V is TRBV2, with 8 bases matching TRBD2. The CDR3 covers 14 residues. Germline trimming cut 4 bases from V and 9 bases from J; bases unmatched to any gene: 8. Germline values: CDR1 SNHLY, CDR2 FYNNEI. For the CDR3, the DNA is TGTGCCAGCAGTGCACGGGAGGGCCCGGGTGAGCAGTTCTTC. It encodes CASSAREGPGEQFF.

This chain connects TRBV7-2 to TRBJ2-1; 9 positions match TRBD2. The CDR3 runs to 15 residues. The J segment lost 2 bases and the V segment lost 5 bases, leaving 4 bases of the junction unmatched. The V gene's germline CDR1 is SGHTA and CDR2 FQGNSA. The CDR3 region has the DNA TGTGCCAGCAGCCTTAGACTAGCGGCCTACAATGAGCAGTTCTTC. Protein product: CASSLRLAAYNEQFF.

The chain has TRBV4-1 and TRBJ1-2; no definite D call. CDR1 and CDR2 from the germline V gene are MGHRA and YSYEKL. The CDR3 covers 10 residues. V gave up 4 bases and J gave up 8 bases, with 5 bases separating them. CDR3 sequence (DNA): TGCGCCAGCAGCCCTAGGGGCTACACCTTC. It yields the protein CASSPRGYTF.

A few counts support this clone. CDR3 coding DNA: TGTGCCAGCAGCCCGGGACTCAACACCGGGGAGCTGTTTTTT. Protein: CASSPGLNTGELFF. The rearrangement links TRBV5-6 to TRBJ2-2, with TRBD2 as a possible D gene (6 bases). Trimming took off 4 bases at V and 2 bases at J, with 9 bases between the two ends. Germline values: CDR1 SGHDT, CDR2 YYEEEE. This CDR3 spans 14 amino acids.